Listed below are T cell receptor beta chains from one sample, sequenced in a study of technical replicates of blood from four donors. Sequencing was performed with immunoSEQ multiplex PCR; in TCRdb, only in-frame clones are kept and a portion is missing. The sample has over 75,000 clones, around 95% seen once. The specimen was T cells isolated from PBMCs. The receptors originated from a human donor in good health. CDR3s include the opening cysteine and the closing phenylalanine or tryptophan. A D gene is named only where the DNA matches it firmly. Clone size is given for some rows only: seen once, a few or many times, or a class if the clone is expanded.

>TRBV27|TRBJ2-1|.|TRBD2
TGTGCCAGCAGGATCGGGACTAGCGGAAATCAGAACAATGAGCAGTTCTTC
CASRIGTSGNQNNEQFF
>TRBV6-1|TRBJ2-1|once|TRBD1
TGTGCCAGCAGGAGGACAGGAGACAATGAGCAGTTCTTC
CASRRTGDNEQFF
>TRBV9|TRBJ1-2|.|TRBD1
TGTGCCAGCAGCGTAGGGGACAGGGGGCCGGGGGGCTACACCTTC
CASSVGDRGPGGYTF
>TRBV11-3|TRBJ1-1|.|TRBD1
TGTGCCAGCAGGAGAGGGGACAGGGGTGAGGACACTGAAGCTTTCTTT
CASRRGDRGEDTEAFF
>TRBV2|TRBJ2-5|once|TRBD1
TGTGCCAGCAGTGATGGGGGACAGGGGAGGACCCAGTACTTC
CASSDGGQGRTQYF
>TRBV27|TRBJ1-2|.|TRBD1
TGTGCCAGCAGTTCGCGAGGACAGGACTTTAACTATGGCTACACCTTC
CASSSRGQDFNYGYTF
>TRBV4-1|TRBJ1-6|.|.
TGCGCCAGCAGCCCTACGATTACCTATAATTCACCCCTCCACTTT
CASSPTITYNSPLHF
>TRBV18|TRBJ2-2|.|TRBD2
TGTGCCAGCTCACCCCAACGACTAGCGGGGGCGAACACCGGGGAGCTGTTTTTT
CASSPQRLAGANTGELFF
>TRBV4-1|TRBJ1-5|.|TRBD1
TGCGCCAGCAGCCACTTTGACAGGGGAACTTATAGCAATCAGCCCCAGCATTTT
CASSHFDRGTYSNQPQHF
>TRBV18|TRBJ1-3|.|.
TGTGCCAGCTCACCTGAGGACAGTAGTGGAAACACCATATATTTT
CASSPEDSSGNTIYF
>TRBV15|TRBJ1-1|.|.
TGTGCCACCAGCCACCCGGGAGGAGCTTTCTTT
CATSHPGGAFF
>TRBV6-5|TRBJ1-2|.|TRBD1
TGTGCCAGCAGTCTACAGGGACAGGGCGGCTATGGCTACACCTTC
CASSLQGQGGYGYTF
>TRBV5-6|TRBJ2-6|.|TRBD1
TGTGCCAGCAGCCAGGGGGCGGAGTACGTCCTGACTTTC
CASSQGAEYVLTF
>TRBV5-1|TRBJ2-3|.|.
TGCGCCAGCAGCTTCGGTGATACGCAGTATTTT
CASSFGDTQYF
>TRBV10-3|TRBJ2-7|.|.
TGTGCCGTTTCACCTAGCGAGTCCTACGAGCAGTACTTC
CAVSPSESYEQYF
>TRBV10-3|TRBJ1-5|.|.
TGTGCCATCAGTGAGTCGATAGTTAATCAGCCCCAGCATTTT
CAISESIVNQPQHF
>TRBV4-1|TRBJ1-4|few|.
TGCGCCAGCAGCCAACCAACAGGAAAGGTTGAAAAACTGTTTTTT
CASSQPTGKVEKLFF
>TRBV18|TRBJ1-1|.|.
TGTGCCAGCTGTCTGAGGAGAGACCCGAACACTGAAGCTTTCTTT
CASCLRRDPNTEAFF
>TRBV19|TRBJ2-1|.|TRBD2
TGTGCCAGTAGTATCCCCCCTAGCGGGAGCTCCTACAATGAGCAGTTCTTC
CASSIPPSGSSYNEQFF
>TRBV19|TRBJ1-5|.|.
TGTGCCAGTATTAGGCAGAGCAATGGGCATCAGCCCCAGCATTTT
CASIRQSNGHQPQHF
>TRBV28|TRBJ1-1|.|.
TGTGCCAGCAGCGGTGGGGGGATAGGGAACACTGAAGCTTTCTTT
CASSGGGIGNTEAFF
>TRBV2|TRBJ2-2|once|.
TGTGCCAGCAGTGATTCCGGGAACACCGGGGAGCTGTTTTTT
CASSDSGNTGELFF
>TRBV10-1|TRBJ2-3|.|TRBD2
TGCGCCAGCAGTGAGCCAGCGGGAGCAGATACGCAGTATTTT
CASSEPAGADTQYF
>TRBV27|TRBJ2-1|.|TRBD2
TGTGCCAGCGAGCGGGGAAGGGAGCAGTTCTTC
CASERGREQFF